Given below is one T cell receptor beta chain in context. What it recognizes is unknown. Produced via immunoSEQ multiplex PCR; TCRdb's table is partial and in-frame only. The sample has about 52,000 clones; around three quarters are singletons. CDR3 length: 14 amino acids. Trimming left V 4 bases short and J 2 bases short, with 9 bases between. Germline V lookup: CDR1 MNHEY, CDR2 SMNVEV (reference sequence). This record comes from a study of T cells in localized non-small cell lung cancer. Study-wide results and caveats: Those with higher blood T cell density had longer overall survival.

This sequence joins TRBV27 and TRBJ1-5; D remains ambiguous. Sequences were derived from PBMCs, sampled before any cancer treatment. The sequence was obtained from a woman aged 35-70 years with stage II lung adenocarcinoma. CDR3 bases: TGTGCCAGCAGTTCTGGCAGTCGCAATCAGCCCCAGCATTTT. Its translation is CASSSGSRNQPQHF.